The 15 T cell receptor beta chains reported below all come from one sample, sequenced in a study of blood T cell repertoires in COVID-19 (dated by TCRdb to 2018 to 2021). Receptor amplification or capture employed the immunoSEQ multiplex PCR assay. TCRdb limited this immuneACCESS table to in-frame rearrangements with V and J called. A share of clones is missing; checked studies link under half to unresolved V genes, and the rest is unexplained. Here the sample has 300,000 to 450,000 clones; over 75% occur a single time. Clones ranked in the top ten supply approximately 1.9% of the sample. Sample: PBMCs or T cells enriched from blood (not recorded which). These receptors were taken from a man aged 40-49 years in a cohort exposed to, infected with or recovered from COVID-19 (not recorded which).

The gene calls are TRBV6-5 and TRBJ1-1, with D uncertain. V was cut by 6 bases and J by 8 bases, with 19 bases left in between. From germline, CDR1 is MNHEY and CDR2 SVGAGI. CDR3 length: 14 residues. CDR3 loop: CASSPLVGLREAFF. The CDR3 DNA reads TGTGCCAGCAGCCCCTTGGTCGGACTTAGGGAAGCTTTCTTT.

The V gene is TRBV27, the J gene TRBJ2-7; the D gene is possibly TRBD1 (6 bases). From germline, CDR1 is MNHEY and CDR2 SMNVEV (reference sequence). Trimming pared 4 bases from V and 2 bases from J, leaving 15 bases between. The CDR3 totals 15 residues. CDR3: CASSSPGAPPYEQYF. CDR3 coding DNA: TGTGCCAGCAGTTCACCAGGGGCCCCTCCCTACGAGCAGTACTTC.

The chain joins TRBV6-5 to TRBJ2-7; possibly TRBD1 for D (5 bases). The length of the CDR3 is 12 residues. Germline CDR1 and CDR2: MNHEY and SVGAGI. V was shortened by 7 bases and J by 5 bases, with 12 bases between the two germline ends. The CDR3 nucleotides are TGTGCCAGCATCTCAGGGTGGAACGAGCAGTACTTC. Encoded protein: CASISGWNEQYF.

The rearrangement links TRBV19 to TRBJ2-7, with TRBD2 matching over 11 bases. Germline V CDR1 and CDR2: LNHDA, SQIVND (reference sequence). The trim removed 4 bases at V and 3 bases at J, leaving 5 bases unmatched. The CDR3 has 15 residues. In nucleotides, the CDR3 is TGTGCCAGTAGTAAGAAAGGGACTAGCGGCTACGAGCAGTACTTC. Protein: CASSKKGTSGYEQYF.

This chain connects TRBV30 to TRBJ2-7; TRBD2 matches 8 bases. V was clipped by 2 bases and J by 1 base; unmatched bases: 7. Germline V lookup: CDR1 GTSNPN, CDR2 SVGIG (reference sequence). CDR3 length: 15 residues. CDR3: CAWSSPGGRSYEQYF. The CDR3 DNA follows: TGTGCCTGGAGTTCCCCCGGCGGGAGGTCCTACGAGCAGTACTTC. Supplemented by reference TRBV30 and TRBJ2-7, the full variable domain reads SQTIHQWPATLVQPVGSPLSLECTVEGTSNPNLYWYRQAAGRGLQLLFYSVGIGQISSEVPQNLSASRPQDRQFILSSKKLLLSDSGFYLCAWSSPGGRSYEQYFGPGTRLTVT.

This chain joins TRBV6-5 and TRBJ2-1, with TRBD2 matching 15 bases. J was trimmed by 4 bases and V by 4 bases; bases with no gene match: 2. CDR1 MNHEY and CDR2 SVGAGI come from the germline V gene. The CDR3 length is 16 residues. The CDR3 protein is CASSSGLAGGYNEQFF. The DNA for the CDR3 is TGTGCCAGCAGTTCTGGACTAGCGGGAGGGTACAATGAGCAGTTCTTC.

This clone was detected only a few times. V gene TRBV19 combines with J gene TRBJ2-1; perhaps TRBD2 as D (5 bases). The V end lost 9 bases, the J end lost 3 bases, and 15 bases lay between the germline ends. CDR3 length: 14 amino acids. Germline loops: CDR1 LNHDA, CDR2 SQIVND (reference sequence). The CDR3 region has the DNA TGTGCCAGACCAAAAGCGGAAATCTACAATGAGCAGTTCTTC. This gives the protein CARPKAEIYNEQFF.

J is TRBJ2-1 and V is TRBV7-9, with 8 bases identical to TRBD2. This CDR3 has 14 amino acids. Germline-derived CDR1 and CDR2 are SEHNR and FQNEAQ (reference sequence). Trimming cost V 4 bases and J 6 bases; bases outside gene matches: 5. The CDR3 sequence is CASSWTSLFNEQFF. CDR3 nucleotide sequence: TGTGCCAGCAGCTGGACTAGCCTCTTCAATGAGCAGTTCTTC.

This clone was observed a single time. The chain couples TRBV29-1 to TRBJ2-7; TRBD1 matches at 8 bases. The germline V gene has CDR1 SQVTM and CDR2 ANQGSEA. The CDR3 is 13 residues long. J gave up 1 base and V 6 bases, and 5 bases lay outside the gene matches. The CDR3 DNA is TGCAGCGTCCGACAGGGGCCTTCCTACGAGCAGTACTTC. Translation: CSVRQGPSYEQYF.

J is TRBJ2-7 and V is TRBV12-5; a possible D gene is TRBD2 (6 bases). Germline CDR1 reads LGHNT; CDR2 reads FRNRAP. The CDR3 contains 17 residues. Deletions cut 3 bases from V and 0 bases from J, with 18 bases between. The CDR3 reads CASGFAGIRRGSYEQYF. DNA for the CDR3: TGTGCTAGTGGTTTTGCGGGGATAAGACGGGGCTCCTACGAGCAGTACTTC.

The chain carries TRBV20-1 and TRBJ2-5; TRBD2 might be the D (6 bases). CDR1 and CDR2 (germline): DFQATT, SNEGSKA (reference sequence). Trimming took off 3 bases at V and 3 bases at J, with 11 bases between the two ends. CDR3 length: 13 residues. The CDR3 nucleotides read TGCAGTGCTAGTCGTAGCGGAAAAGAGACCCAGTACTTC. Encoded protein: CSASRSGKETQYF.

The V gene is TRBV6-4, the J gene TRBJ2-1; TRBD1 aligns across 10 bases. The CDR3 totals 15 residues. Germline V gene data show CDR1 as MRHNA and CDR2 as SNTAGT. The V segment lost 5 bases and the J segment 9 bases; nucleotides outside the gene matches: 10. The CDR3 sequence: CASSRTGQGSGEQFF. CDR3 DNA sequence: TGTGCCAGCAGTCGTACGGGACAGGGGTCGGGTGAGCAGTTCTTC.

This chain links TRBV10-3 with TRBJ1-1; unclear D gene. This CDR3 has 15 amino acids. V was trimmed by 0 bases and J by 5 bases, leaving 13 bases between them. In germline, CDR1 is ENHRY, CDR2 SYGVKD. The CDR3 loop is CAISESEGLRTEAFF. The CDR3 DNA reads TGTGCCATCAGTGAGTCCGAGGGATTGAGGACTGAAGCTTTCTTT.

This chain links TRBV7-2 with TRBJ1-5; D is uncertain. V gave up 3 bases and J gave up 3 bases, with 12 bases separating them. The germline V gene encodes CDR1 SGHTA and CDR2 FQGNSA. This CDR3 is built from 15 residues. DNA for the CDR3: TGTGCCAGCAGCTTTGGGCCCAAAGTCAATCAGCCCCAGCATTTT. Translation: CASSFGPKVNQPQHF.

This chain joins TRBV19 and TRBJ2-1; D gene uncertain. Trimming pared 3 bases from V and 8 bases from J, leaving 5 bases between. The CDR3 totals 11 residues. Germline V gene data show CDR1 as LNHDA and CDR2 as SQIVND (reference sequence). Written as DNA, the CDR3 is TGTGCCAGTAGTATTTCGGATGAGCAGTTCTTC. This translates into CASSISDEQFF.